This is a list of T cell receptor beta chains from one sample in a study of T cells in Graves' hyperthyroidism and ophthalmopathy. In TCRdb, the multiplex PCR reads were re-called with MiXCR into one record per CDR3 protein. The sample holds hundreds of thousands of distinct CDR3 sequences, 40% to 55% seen once. The sequenced sample was peripheral blood or thyroid tissue (not recorded which). All receptors derive from a woman younger than 35 with Graves' hyperthyroidism. Both conserved end residues are part of each CDR3. The D gene is left open where the match is weak. Not all rows give a size; the values are once, few, many and, for expanded clones, a class.

cdr3_aa cdr3_nt j_call d_call clone_size v_call
CASSETYSGANVLTF TGTGCCAGCAGTGAAACGTACTCTGGGGCCAACGTCCTGACTTTC TRBJ2-6 NA many TRBV2
CASSPGGSGVYQETQYF TGTGCCAGCAGTCCAGGGGGTAGCGGAGTGTACCAAGAGACCCAGTACTTC TRBJ2-5 NA NA TRBV7-9
CATSDPPDEKLFF TGTGCCACCAGTGATCCCCCGGATGAAAAACTGTTTTTT TRBJ1-4 NA many TRBV24-1
CASSPNPVNTGELFF TGTGCCAGCAGCCCGAACCCGGTGAACACCGGGGAGCTGTTTTTT TRBJ2-2 NA NA TRBV11-3
CASRPQGAPHEQYF TGTGCCAGCAGGCCCCAGGGGGCGCCTCACGAGCAGTACTTC TRBJ2-7 TRBD1 few TRBV2
CASSLLPSGANVLTF TGTGCCAGCAGTTTACTTCCCTCTGGGGCCAACGTCCTGACTTTC TRBJ2-6 NA few TRBV10-3
CASSLVWGAEAFF TGTGCCAGCAGCTTAGTTTGGGGGGCTGAAGCTTTCTTT TRBJ1-1 NA many TRBV7-2
CAISANRDSGANVLTF TGTGCCATCAGTGCCAACAGGGACTCTGGGGCCAACGTCCTGACTTTC TRBJ2-6 NA once TRBV10-3
CATRDSTQPQYF TGTGCCACCCGTGATTCTACCCAGCCCCAGTACTTC TRBJ2-5 NA NA TRBV24-1
CASSGVQGINEKLFF TGTGCCAGCAGCGGGGTACAGGGAATAAACGAAAAACTGTTTTTT TRBJ1-4 NA many TRBV7-6
CAIRTGGEKLFF TGTGCCATTCGGACAGGCGGCGAAAAACTGTTTTTT TRBJ1-4 TRBD1 few TRBV12-3/TRBV12-4
CASSVDSRVVEQYF TGTGCCAGCAGCGTAGATTCCAGGGTTGTTGAGCAGTACTTC TRBJ2-7 NA NA TRBV9
CASSFLPHAQPQHF TGTGCCAGCAGTTTTCTTCCCCACGCCCAGCCCCAGCATTTT TRBJ1-5 NA once TRBV6-5
CTSSYSTGGHSPLHF TGTACCAGCAGTTACTCGACAGGGGGCCATTCACCCCTCCACTTT TRBJ1-6 TRBD1 NA TRBV6-2/TRBV6-3
CASSYLTTSGSYEHEQYF TGTGCCAGCAGTTACCTGACGACTAGCGGGAGTTATGAACACGAGCAGTACTTC TRBJ2-7 TRBD2 NA TRBV6-2/TRBV6-3
CASRRTGTNSPLHF TGTGCCAGCAGACGGACAGGGACAAATTCACCCCTCCACTTT TRBJ1-6 TRBD1 NA TRBV2
CASSAPYSNQPQHF TGTGCCAGCAGTGCCCCGTATAGCAATCAGCCCCAGCATTTT TRBJ1-5 NA few TRBV7-2
CASGGGFGLETQYF TGTGCCAGTGGGGGGGGATTCGGCCTGGAGACCCAGTACTTC TRBJ2-5 TRBD2 NA TRBV10-3
CAISERGPLAGLNTGELFF TGTGCCATCAGTGAGAGGGGTCCACTAGCGGGGCTGAACACCGGGGAGCTGTTTTTT TRBJ2-2 TRBD2 NA TRBV10-3
CASSEIGRETQYF TGTGCCAGCAGTGAAATAGGGCGTGAGACCCAGTACTTC TRBJ2-5 NA few TRBV2
CASSLAFPPYEQYF TGTGCCAGCAGCTTGGCTTTCCCTCCCTACGAGCAGTACTTC TRBJ2-7 NA many TRBV7-9
CSARDRVSEQYF TGCAGTGCTAGAGATCGCGTCTCCGAGCAGTACTTC TRBJ2-7 NA NA TRBV20-1
CASSTAGGYEQYF TGTGCCAGTAGTACCGCAGGGGGCTACGAGCAGTACTTC TRBJ2-7 TRBD1 many TRBV19
CASSQRTGREKLFF TGTGCCAGCAGCCAAAGGACAGGGAGAGAAAAACTGTTTTTT TRBJ1-4 TRBD1 NA TRBV3-1
CSVEDGPLSGNTIYF TGCAGCGTTGAAGACGGTCCGCTCTCTGGAAACACCATATATTTT TRBJ1-3 NA NA TRBV29-1
CAISERQGTSYEQYF TGTGCCATCAGTGAACGACAGGGGACTAGCTACGAGCAGTACTTC TRBJ2-7 NA NA TRBV10-3
CASSLRQGQPQHF TGTGCCAGTAGTCTCCGCCAGGGGCAGCCCCAGCATTTT TRBJ1-5 NA many TRBV19
CASQPTAGCEQYF TGCGCCAGCCAACCCACCGCAGGGTGCGAGCAGTACTTC TRBJ2-7 NA NA TRBV5-1
CSAASGSINEQYF TGCAGTGCTGCTAGCGGGAGTATCAACGAGCAGTACTTC TRBJ2-7 TRBD2 NA TRBV20-1
CASRFDRVGTEAFF TGTGCCAGCAGGTTTGACAGGGTTGGCACTGAAGCTTTCTTT TRBJ1-1 TRBD1 many TRBV2
CASSFGLPGEQYF TGTGCCAGCAGTTTTGGACTGCCGGGTGAGCAGTACTTC TRBJ2-7 NA NA TRBV25-1
CASSLRRGDYEQYF TGTGCCAGCAGCTTGAGGAGGGGGGATTACGAGCAGTACTTC TRBJ2-7 NA few TRBV13
CASSLVGGGTSYEQYF TGTGCCAGCAGCTTAGTTGGTGGAGGGACCTCCTACGAGCAGTACTTC TRBJ2-7 NA NA TRBV7-2
CASSYSLGRGSDGYTF TGTGCCAGCAGTTACTCGTTGGGTAGGGGGAGTGATGGCTACACCTTC TRBJ1-2 NA few TRBV25-1
CASSRPPTGTGNTIYF TGTGCCAGCAGCCGACCACCGACAGGAACTGGAAACACCATATATTTT TRBJ1-3 NA NA TRBV11-1
CASSQEPDDEKLFF TGTGCCAGCAGCCAAGAACCAGACGATGAAAAACTGTTTTTT TRBJ1-4 NA many TRBV25-1
CASSLEAGGDGTEAFF TGCGCCAGCAGCTTGGAGGCCGGGGGCGACGGCACTGAAGCTTTCTTT TRBJ1-1 NA NA TRBV5-1
CASSVMGANEQYF TGTGCCAGCAGTGTTATGGGGGCCAACGAGCAGTACTTC TRBJ2-7 NA NA TRBV2
CASSGTGGGTLEQYF TGTGCCAGCAGTGGTACCGGCGGGGGGACCTTGGAGCAGTACTTC TRBJ2-7 TRBD2 NA TRBV25-1
CACLTGQGAGYGYTF TGTGCCTGCCTTACGGGACAGGGGGCCGGGTATGGCTACACCTTC TRBJ1-2 TRBD1 few TRBV2
CASSDTRSADGYTF TGTGCCAGCAGTGATACCCGCTCGGCGGATGGCTACACCTTC TRBJ1-2 NA once TRBV2
CASSRSETANYGYTF TGTGCCAGCTCACGGTCCGAGACAGCTAACTATGGCTACACCTTC TRBJ1-2 NA NA TRBV25-1